This T cell receptor (beta chain) was recorded in a study of T cell repertoires in cytomegalovirus infection. Study information: It can be stated that public TCR beta signatures indicated CMV infection as well as a matching HLA type.

The CDR3 consists of 12 residues. Germline CDR1 LNHDA, CDR2 SQIVND (reference sequence). Overall study findings and caveats: Individuals carrying CMV plus the relevant HLA were identified by cumulative frequency of public TCR beta families.

Each CDR3 protein gets one entry after TCRdb re-called the reads with MiXCR. Of more than 75,000 distinct CDR3 sequences detected, around 32% appear once; the ten largest clones hold approximately 71%. As to this clonotype: Its matching antigen is unknown. The junction departs from the called germline gene at one end, perhaps through a read error.

The sample here was CD8+ T cells from cultured PBMCs, taken from culture after CMV antigen stimulation. The sequence came from a human donor in good health (CMV status not recorded). Some clones in this sample may be carry-over from other donors' samples. The J gene is TRBJ1-1, the V gene TRBV19; TRBD1 aligns across 8 bases. The CDR3 spells CASSMQGAGPLF. CDR3 sequence (DNA): TGTGCCAGTAGTATGCAGGGGGCCGGGCCACTTTTC. The whole variable domain, remainder taken from reference TRBV19 and TRBJ1-1, is DGGITQSPKYLFRKEGQNVTLSCEQNLNHDAMYWYRQDPGQGLRLIYYSQIVNDFQKGDIAEGYSVSREKKESFPLTVTSAQKNPTAFYLCASSMQGAGPLFGQGTRLTVV.